This T cell receptor (beta chain) was identified during a study of identical twins. General observations from the study: Part of the zero-insertion signal could reflect confounding by invariant MAIT and iNKT cells.

This clonotype was observed a handful of times. What it binds is not known. Trimming removed 2 bases from V and 6 bases from J; junction bases left unmatched: 4. Germline V gene lookup returns CDR1 MNHEY and CDR2 SVGAGI. The CDR3 extends over 15 amino acids. One entry per CDR3 protein, called by TCRdb with MiXCR from the 5' RACE reads. The table includes hundreds of thousands of distinct CDR3 sequences, more than 9% detected once. This same sample was also taken into another study, of yellow fever vaccine responses in identical twins.

The chain carries TRBV6-5 and TRBJ2-1; 10 bases line up with TRBD2. This TCR came from a woman aged 18 to 35 in good health. The sample consisted of PBMCs. The CDR3 DNA follows: TGTGCCAGCAGTTACAGGACTAGCGGCATCAATGAGCAGTTCTTC. Protein sequence: CASSYRTSGINEQFF.